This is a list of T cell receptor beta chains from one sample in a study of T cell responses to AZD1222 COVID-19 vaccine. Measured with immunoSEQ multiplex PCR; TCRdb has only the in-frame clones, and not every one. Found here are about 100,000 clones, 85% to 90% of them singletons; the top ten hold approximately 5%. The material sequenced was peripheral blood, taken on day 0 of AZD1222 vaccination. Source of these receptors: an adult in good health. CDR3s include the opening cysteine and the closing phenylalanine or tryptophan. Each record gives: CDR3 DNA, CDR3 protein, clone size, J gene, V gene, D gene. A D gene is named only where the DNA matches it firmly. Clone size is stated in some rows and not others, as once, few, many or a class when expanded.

CDR3 DNA: TGTGCCAGCAGCCCCCAGCCCAGGGGGTTTGTGAACACTGAAGCTTTCTTT; CDR3 protein: CASSPQPRGFVNTEAFF; clone size: .; J gene: TRBJ1-1; V gene: TRBV9; D gene: TRBD1
CDR3 DNA: TGTGCCAGCAGCTCCCAACAGGGAACCGGGGAGCTGTTTTTT; CDR3 protein: CASSSQQGTGELFF; clone size: .; J gene: TRBJ2-2; V gene: TRBV7-6; D gene: .
CDR3 DNA: TGTGCCAGCAGTGAAGAGGGAGGGACTGAAGCTTTCTTT; CDR3 protein: CASSEEGGTEAFF; clone size: .; J gene: TRBJ1-1; V gene: TRBV2; D gene: .
CDR3 DNA: TGTGCCAGCTCACCCCGGGCCGACTCTGGAAACACCATATATTTT; CDR3 protein: CASSPRADSGNTIYF; clone size: .; J gene: TRBJ1-3; V gene: TRBV18; D gene: .
CDR3 DNA: TGTGCCAGCAGCTTAGCGCGGGGATCCTACAATGAGCAGTTCTTC; CDR3 protein: CASSLARGSYNEQFF; clone size: .; J gene: TRBJ2-1; V gene: TRBV7-2; D gene: .
CDR3 DNA: TGTGCCAGCAGCTTAGCAGGATCTGGGGGCATCGCTGAAGCTTTCTTT; CDR3 protein: CASSLAGSGGIAEAFF; clone size: many; J gene: TRBJ1-1; V gene: TRBV7-9; D gene: .
CDR3 DNA: TGTGCCAGCCGCACACTAGCGGGGGGGGATGAGCAGTTCTTC; CDR3 protein: CASRTLAGGDEQFF; clone size: .; J gene: TRBJ2-1; V gene: TRBV7-8; D gene: TRBD2
CDR3 DNA: TGTGCCAGCTCATACTCGGAAGCGAGAAGCAATCAGCCCCAGCATTTT; CDR3 protein: CASSYSEARSNQPQHF; clone size: .; J gene: TRBJ1-5; V gene: TRBV18; D gene: .
CDR3 DNA: TGTGCCAGCAGTCCCGGAACCTCAGGGGCGGCTAATGAAAAACTGTTTTTT; CDR3 protein: CASSPGTSGAANEKLFF; clone size: .; J gene: TRBJ1-4; V gene: TRBV6-2/TRBV6-3; D gene: .
CDR3 DNA: TGTGCCAGCAGCCAAGGACCTTATAGCAATCAGCCCCAGCATTTT; CDR3 protein: CASSQGPYSNQPQHF; clone size: .; J gene: TRBJ1-5; V gene: TRBV3-1/TRBV3-2; D gene: .
CDR3 DNA: TGCGCCAGCAGCTCCCCCGAAGTCGACAGGGGTTTCTACGAGCAGTACTTC; CDR3 protein: CASSSPEVDRGFYEQYF; clone size: .; J gene: TRBJ2-7; V gene: TRBV5-1; D gene: TRBD1
CDR3 DNA: TGTGCCAGCAGTTTACATAGGACAGATACGCAGTATTTT; CDR3 protein: CASSLHRTDTQYF; clone size: few; J gene: TRBJ2-3; V gene: TRBV12-3/TRBV12-4; D gene: .
CDR3 DNA: TGTGCCAGCAGCTTTCAGCGGAGCGAGCAGTACTTC; CDR3 protein: CASSFQRSEQYF; clone size: .; J gene: TRBJ2-7; V gene: TRBV3-1/TRBV3-2; D gene: .
CDR3 DNA: TGTGCCAGCAGTTCGGAGGGGCGGCCCGGGGAGCTGTTTTTT; CDR3 protein: CASSSEGRPGELFF; clone size: .; J gene: TRBJ2-2; V gene: TRBV11-3; D gene: .
CDR3 DNA: TGTGCCAGCAGCGAACTACAGACAGATACGCAGTATTTT; CDR3 protein: CASSELQTDTQYF; clone size: .; J gene: TRBJ2-3; V gene: TRBV7-8; D gene: .
CDR3 DNA: TGTGCCAGCAGTTTTGAGTCGGGGAGCACTGAAGCTTTCTTT; CDR3 protein: CASSFESGSTEAFF; clone size: .; J gene: TRBJ1-1; V gene: TRBV27; D gene: .
CDR3 DNA: TGTGCCAGCAGCCCTTTTGGGGGAGTATGGACCGGGGAGCTGTTTTTT; CDR3 protein: CASSPFGGVWTGELFF; clone size: .; J gene: TRBJ2-2; V gene: TRBV3-1/TRBV3-2; D gene: .
CDR3 DNA: TGCAGTGCTAGTCCGCAGGGGACCTACGAGCAGTACTTC; CDR3 protein: CSASPQGTYEQYF; clone size: .; J gene: TRBJ2-7; V gene: TRBV20-1; D gene: .
CDR3 DNA: TGCGCCAGCAGCCAGACTAGCGGGAGAGTGCTGTTTTTT; CDR3 protein: CASSQTSGRVLFF; clone size: .; J gene: TRBJ2-2; V gene: TRBV5-1; D gene: TRBD2
CDR3 DNA: TGTGCCAGCAGCTTAGATTTGGGAAATAACAGAGGGTCCTACGAGCAGTACTTC; CDR3 protein: CASSLDLGNNRGSYEQYF; clone size: .; J gene: TRBJ2-7; V gene: TRBV11-2; D gene: .
CDR3 DNA: TGCGCCAGCAGCTTGTTTTCGGGACAGCTTAATTCACCCCTCCACTTT; CDR3 protein: CASSLFSGQLNSPLHF; clone size: once; J gene: TRBJ1-6; V gene: TRBV5-1; D gene: TRBD1
CDR3 DNA: TGCGCCAGCAGCTTGGTAGGGGTAGAATCGGGAAACACCATATATTTT; CDR3 protein: CASSLVGVESGNTIYF; clone size: .; J gene: TRBJ1-3; V gene: TRBV5-1; D gene: .
CDR3 DNA: TGTGCCAGCTCACCAATGTTGGGACAGGGGGCTATCGAGCAGTACTTC; CDR3 protein: CASSPMLGQGAIEQYF; clone size: .; J gene: TRBJ2-7; V gene: TRBV18; D gene: TRBD1
CDR3 DNA: TGTGCCATCGGAGTGGGTCTAGGGGAAAAACTGTTTTTT; CDR3 protein: CAIGVGLGEKLFF; clone size: .; J gene: TRBJ1-4; V gene: TRBV10-3; D gene: .
CDR3 DNA: TGTGCCAGCAGTTCCCTCGACTATAGCGGGAGCAATGAGCAGTTCTTC; CDR3 protein: CASSSLDYSGSNEQFF; clone size: .; J gene: TRBJ2-1; V gene: TRBV27; D gene: TRBD2
CDR3 DNA: TGTGCCAGCAGCTTGGGCACCCTTAGCTCCTACGAGCAGTACTTC; CDR3 protein: CASSLGTLSSYEQYF; clone size: few; J gene: TRBJ2-7; V gene: TRBV5-4; D gene: .
CDR3 DNA: TGTGCCAGTACCATTCTCCGGGAACCTGGAAACACCATATATTTT; CDR3 protein: CASTILREPGNTIYF; clone size: .; J gene: TRBJ1-3; V gene: TRBV19; D gene: .
CDR3 DNA: TGTGCCAGCAGTGAGAGGGTTAGAAACTATGGCTACACCTTC; CDR3 protein: CASSERVRNYGYTF; clone size: .; J gene: TRBJ1-2; V gene: TRBV6-1; D gene: .